Below are 23 T cell receptor beta chains sequenced from a single sample in a study of T cells in Graves' hyperthyroidism and ophthalmopathy. Amplified TCR beta CDR3 regions came from RNA transcripts. An initial round of RT-PCR targeting the TCR CDR3 relied on the HTBI primer set. TCRdb fed the multiplex PCR reads into MiXCR, producing one record per CDR3 protein. Altogether about 640,000 distinct CDR3 sequences are present, around 20% being singletons, with the ten largest covering 30% to 40%. Sequencing input: blood. These receptors all stem from a man younger than 45 with Graves' ophthalmopathy.

The chain recombines TRBV19 with TRBJ2-1; 7 bases line up with TRBD1. Germline assignment: CDR1 LNHDA and CDR2 SQIVND (reference sequence). The CDR3 consists of 14 residues. V dropped 5 bases and J dropped 6; count of bases not matched to a gene: 7. The CDR3, as DNA: TGTGCCAGTAGTTCCGCCCGGACAGGCAATGAGCAGTTCTTC. Translation: CASSSARTGNEQFF.

The V gene is TRBV29-1, the J gene TRBJ2-1, with D perhaps TRBD2 (6 bases). CDR1 is SQVTM, CDR2 ANQGSEA, per germline. Trimming pared 3 bases from V and 2 bases from J, leaving 23 bases between. The CDR3 sequence is 18 residues long. The CDR3 region is CSVDRGGGTDNTYNEQFF. DNA for the CDR3: TGCAGCGTTGATCGGGGTGGGGGGACTGATAACACCTACAATGAGCAGTTCTTC.

The rearrangement links TRBV28 to TRBJ1-2; D gene ambiguous. The CDR3 totals 12 residues. The V gene's germline CDR1 is MDHEN and CDR2 SYDVKM. Trimming shortened V by 4 bases and J by 4 bases, and 7 bases separated the two germline ends. The CDR3 DNA sequence: TGTGCCAGCAGTTGGACGGTCTATGGCTACACCTTC. Its translation: CASSWTVYGYTF.

This clonotype was observed a handful of times. J is TRBJ1-4 and V is TRBV5-1; unclear D gene. Trimming cost V 6 bases and J 10 bases, with 16 bases left between them. CDR1 and CDR2 (germline): SGHRS, YFSETQ. The CDR3 has 13 amino acids. CDR3 in DNA: TGCGCCAGCACCCCCCCCGAAAGTGGAAAACTGTTTTTT. It is translated as CASTPPESGKLFF.

Only a few counts were recorded for this clonotype. The chain employs TRBV6-1 and TRBJ2-5; possible D gene TRBD2, 6 bases. Germline V gives CDR1 MNHNS, CDR2 SASEGT. The length of the CDR3 is 13 residues. V was cut by 10 bases and J by 3 bases, with 15 bases left in between. The CDR3 DNA is TGTGCCACCTCAGGAGGGGAGGAAGAGACCCAGTACTTC. Protein product: CATSGGEEETQYF.

This clonotype came up a few times. The V and J genes are TRBV7-2 and TRBJ2-5; weak D call: TRBD2 (6 bases). V dropped 5 bases and J dropped 1 base, with 14 bases sitting between them. This CDR3 has 15 residues. In germline, CDR1 is SGHTA, CDR2 FQGNSA. The CDR3 sequence: CASSPQSGLQETQYF. In DNA, the CDR3 is TGTGCCAGCAGCCCACAGTCGGGACTCCAAGAGACCCAGTACTTC.

In its sample, this clonotype was seen a few times. The rearrangement joins TRBV20-1 to TRBJ2-3; tentatively, D is TRBD2 (6 bases). The CDR3 extends over 14 amino acids. Germline V lookup: CDR1 DFQATT, CDR2 SNEGSKA (reference sequence). The V and J ends lost 0 bases and 5 bases respectively, with 12 bases between them. The CDR3 coding sequence is TGCAGTGCTAGAGATGGCTGGAGGGTAGATACGCAGTATTTT. It encodes CSARDGWRVDTQYF.

This clonotype was observed a few times. The chain couples TRBV10-3 to TRBJ1-5; D is possibly TRBD1 (6 bases). CDR1 is ENHRY and CDR2 is SYGVKD in the germline V gene. V was pared by 2 bases and J by 7 bases, with 15 bases between. The CDR3 runs 15 residues. This chain's CDR3 is CAISEEVARGQPQHF. In nucleotides, the CDR3 is TGTGCCATCAGTGAGGAGGTCGCCAGGGGACAGCCCCAGCATTTT.

This clonotype was seen ten or more times. This chain links TRBV18 with TRBJ2-3; perhaps TRBD2 as D (6 bases). Trimming cost V 0 bases and J 6 bases, with 10 bases left between them. Looked up from germline, CDR1 is KGHSH and CDR2 is LQKENI. CDR3 length: 14 amino acids. CDR3 coding DNA: TGTGCCAGCTCACCACCGTCAGGGAGGGATACGCAGTATTTT. Translating gives CASSPPSGRDTQYF.

This clonotype has only a few counts. The rearrangement joins TRBV7-2 to TRBJ2-1; 7 bases agree with TRBD2. The CDR3 runs to 15 residues. Germline V lookup: CDR1 SGHTA, CDR2 FQGNSA. J lost 4 bases, V lost 1 base, and 4 bases had no gene match. The CDR3 coding sequence is TGTGCCAGCAGCTTAGAACTAGCGCCTTACAATGAGCAGTTCTTC. Residues: CASSLELAPYNEQFF.

Only a few counts were recorded for this clonotype. The chain combines TRBV28 with TRBJ2-6; 7 nucleotides match TRBD1. The V gene's germline CDR1 is MDHEN and CDR2 SYDVKM. This CDR3 comprises 17 residues. V lost 3 bases to trimming and J lost 2 bases; unmatched junction nucleotides: 7. The CDR3 spells CASSFFDRDPGANVLTF. The CDR3 nucleotides are TGTGCCAGCAGTTTCTTCGACAGGGACCCTGGGGCCAACGTCCTGACTTTC.

This clonotype has a handful of counts. The chain links TRBV27 to TRBJ1-1; TRBD1 is a possible D gene (6 bases). Trimming took off 5 bases at V and 11 bases at J, with 21 bases between the two ends. The CDR3 contains 14 residues. Germline V gene sequence: CDR1 MNHEY, CDR2 SMNVEV (reference sequence). For the CDR3, the DNA is TGTGCCAGCAGTATATTGGGGACGCGACAGGAGGCTTTCTTT. It codes for CASSILGTRQEAFF.

The chain couples TRBV2 to TRBJ2-1, with 10 bases lining up with TRBD2. The germline V gene has CDR1 SNHLY and CDR2 FYNNEI. The junction had 8 bases not matched to a gene; V was cut back by 6 bases and J by 3 bases. The length of the CDR3 is 16 residues. The CDR3 DNA follows: TGTGCCAGCAGGTCCAGGACTAGCGGAGACTACAATGAGCAGTTCTTC. This codes for CASRSRTSGDYNEQFF.

The chain employs TRBV5-1 and TRBJ2-1, with D possibly TRBD2 on 5 matching bases. The CDR3 length is 15 residues. In germline, CDR1 is SGHRS, CDR2 YFSETQ. V gave up 4 bases and J gave up 2 bases, with 13 bases separating them. The CDR3: CASSPRDTTYNEQFF. The CDR3 nucleotides read TGCGCCAGCAGCCCTCGGGATACTACCTACAATGAGCAGTTCTTC.

The V call is TRBV5-4, the J call TRBJ2-2; TRBD1 aligns across 9 bases. The CDR3 spans 14 residues. The V and J ends lost 4 bases and 7 bases, in that order; junction bases with no gene match: 5. From germline, CDR1 is SGHNT and CDR2 YYREEE (reference sequence). CDR3 DNA sequence: TGTGCCAGCAGCCGGACAGGGGTTGGCGGGGAGCTGTTTTTT. It codes for CASSRTGVGGELFF.

V and J are TRBV6-5 and TRBJ1-2, with no clear D. Germline CDR1 reads MNHEY; CDR2 reads SVGAGI. This CDR3 comprises 15 residues. V lost 5 bases and J 4 bases, leaving 17 bases between the germline ends. Here the CDR3 DNA reads TGTGCCAGCAGTACCTCGACGACGGGCCTCTATGGCTACACCTTC. Translation gives CASSTSTTGLYGYTF.

The chain recombines TRBV27 with TRBJ2-7; D tentatively reads TRBD1 or TRBD2 (5 bases each). The ends were cut back, 8 bases at V and 4 bases at J, with 18 bases in the middle. Germline CDR1 MNHEY, CDR2 SMNVEV (reference sequence). The CDR3 has 14 amino acids. CDR3 residues: CASGPRGEGYEQYF. CDR3 bases: TGTGCCAGCGGGCCCCGAGGGGAAGGTTACGAGCAGTACTTC.

The chain has TRBV3-2 and TRBJ2-3. TRBV3-2 is described as a pseudogene. The CDR3 length is 16 residues. The CDR3 reads CASSQDRAAITDTQYF. The DNA for the CDR3 is TGTGCCAGCAGCCAAGATCGAGCGGCTATCACAGATACGCAGTATTTT.

CDR3 DNA sequence: TGTGCCAGCAGTTCGCGGGTAAATACAGGGAACTATGGCTACACCTTC. Its protein is CASSSRVNTGNYGYTF. This chain joins TRBV27 and TRBJ1-2; possibly TRBD1 for D (6 bases). Germline V lookup: CDR1 MNHEY, CDR2 SMNVEV (reference sequence). The CDR3 extends over 16 amino acids. Trimming pared 4 bases from V and 2 bases from J, leaving 17 bases between.

The genes are TRBV6-1 and TRBJ2-3; 7 nucleotides line up with TRBD1. Germline lookup yields CDR1 MNHNS and CDR2 SASEGT. The CDR3 has 17 amino acids. V was pared by 5 bases and J by 2 bases, with 13 bases of the junction left unmatched. The CDR3 loop is CASSKIQGQLFTDTQYF. The CDR3 DNA follows: TGTGCCAGCAGTAAAATACAGGGGCAGCTATTCACAGATACGCAGTATTTT.

There are many counts of this clonotype. The V call is TRBV5-1, the J call TRBJ2-1, with 8 bases that match TRBD1. This CDR3 contains 14 residues. The J segment lost 7 bases and the V segment lost 5 bases, leaving 8 bases of the junction unmatched. CDR1 is SGHRS, CDR2 YFSETQ, per germline. In DNA form, the CDR3 reads TGCGCCAGCAGTCCGGACAGGGTGAGGAATGAGCAGTTCTTC. This translates into CASSPDRVRNEQFF.

V and J are TRBV6-4 and TRBJ2-2; no definite D call. The CDR3 covers 14 residues. The V gene's germline CDR1 is MRHNA and CDR2 SNTAGT. V lost 1 base and J lost 7, with 10 bases in between. This chain's CDR3 is CASSDFSDGGELFF. DNA of the CDR3: TGTGCCAGCAGTGACTTTTCGGACGGCGGGGAGCTGTTTTTT.

As regards this clonotype: A read error is possible here, since a much larger clone lies one base away. The chain combines TRBV28 with TRBJ2-1; D gene uncertain. This CDR3 is 12 amino acids long. Trimming stripped 5 bases from V and 9 bases from J, with 11 bases between. Germline CDR1 is MDHEN and CDR2 is SYDVKM. The DNA of the CDR3 is TGTGCCAGCAGTGTTACGGGTGGTGAGCAGTTCTTC. Amino acids: CASSVTGGEQFF.